This paragraph covers one T cell receptor beta chain sequence. The method was immunoSEQ multiplex PCR; TCRdb's version includes in-frame clones alone and lacks a portion of them. The sample contains tens of thousands of clones, 85% to 95% of which appear only once. The data were taken from a study of technical replicates of blood from a handful of donors. The germline V gene has CDR1 SGHVS and CDR2 FNYEAQ. CDR3 length: 17 residues. Trimming shortened V by 1 base and J by 1 base, and 17 bases separated the two germline ends. Sequencing was done on a sample of T cells isolated from PBMCs. This chain connects TRBV7-6 to TRBJ2-7, with a weak D call TRBD1 (6 bases). The sequence was obtained from a human donor in good health. The CDR3 reads CASSLVLGDRRSYEQYF. The CDR3 DNA is TGTGCCAGCAGCTTAGTTCTAGGTGACAGGCGATCCTACGAGCAGTACTTC.